This is a list of T cell receptor beta chains from one sample in a study of cytomegalovirus exposure and HLA in healthy donors. Method: immunoSEQ multiplex PCR; TCRdb's copy keeps in-frame clones and lacks some. This table holds roughly 140,000 clones, around 90% found once. The specimen sequenced was PBMCs. These receptors all stem from a woman in her late teens or twenties in good health and CMV-seropositive. The CDR3 runs from the conserved cysteine through the conserved F or W. Each record gives: V gene, clone size, D gene, J gene, CDR3 DNA, CDR3 protein. The D gene is left open where the match is weak. Clone sizes are given selectively: once, few, many, or a class where the clone is expanded.

V: TRBV5-4
size: NA
D: TRBD1
J: TRBJ1-6
DNA: TGTGCCAGCAGCGCGACAGGGACCTATAATTCACCCCTCCACTTT
CDR3: CASSATGTYNSPLHF

V: TRBV10-3
size: NA
D: TRBD1
J: TRBJ2-2
DNA: TGTGCCAGCGGAACCGGGACAGGGAACACCGGGGAGCTGTTTTTT
CDR3: CASGTGTGNTGELFF

V: TRBV29-1
size: NA
D: TRBD1
J: TRBJ1-1
DNA: TGCAGCGTTGCTACAGGGGTGGCCACTGAAGCTTTCTTT
CDR3: CSVATGVATEAFF

V: TRBV19
size: NA
D: NA
J: TRBJ1-5
DNA: TGTGCCAGTAGTTATCGGGAGTTCAATCAGCCCCAGCATTTT
CDR3: CASSYREFNQPQHF

V: TRBV7-3
size: NA
D: NA
J: TRBJ2-3
DNA: TGTGCCAGCAGCTTAGGACTCGCAACTAGCACAGATACGCAGTATTTT
CDR3: CASSLGLATSTDTQYF

V: TRBV4-3
size: NA
D: TRBD2
J: TRBJ2-3
DNA: TGCGCCAGCAGCCAGGGGGGTCTAGCGGCGCGGGGAGATACGCAGTATTTT
CDR3: CASSQGGLAARGDTQYF

V: TRBV5-1
size: NA
D: NA
J: TRBJ1-4
DNA: TGTGCCAGCAGCTTACAGGGATTCGATGAAAAACTGTTTTTT
CDR3: CASSLQGFDEKLFF

V: TRBV30
size: NA
D: NA
J: TRBJ2-3
DNA: TGTGCCTGGAGTGTACGGAGTTCTGGCTTCACAGATACGCAGTATTTT
CDR3: CAWSVRSSGFTDTQYF

V: TRBV12-5
size: NA
D: TRBD2
J: TRBJ2-3
DNA: TGTGCTAGTGGTTTGGTACATGGGGGGGCAGATACGCAGTATTTT
CDR3: CASGLVHGGADTQYF

V: TRBV5-8
size: NA
D: NA
J: TRBJ2-7
DNA: TGTGCCAGCAGCTTGGAATCCGGGACTCGGACGGCCTACGAGCAGTACTTC
CDR3: CASSLESGTRTAYEQYF

V: TRBV6-6
size: NA
D: NA
J: TRBJ1-3
DNA: TGTGCCAGCAGTTATGTCGGAGGCCAAGGAAACACCATATATTTT
CDR3: CASSYVGGQGNTIYF

V: TRBV10-3
size: NA
D: NA
J: TRBJ2-3
DNA: TGTGCCATCAGTGTTACTGGAGATACGCAGTATTTT
CDR3: CAISVTGDTQYF

V: TRBV6-1
size: NA
D: TRBD1
J: TRBJ1-4
DNA: TGTGCCAGCAGTGTGCACAGGGGGCAGGCTGAAAAACTGTTTTTT
CDR3: CASSVHRGQAEKLFF

V: TRBV4-1
size: once
D: NA
J: TRBJ1-4
DNA: TGCGCCAGCAGCCAAGGGGACTTACGAGGTAAACTGTTTTTT
CDR3: CASSQGDLRGKLFF

V: TRBV28
size: few
D: TRBD2
J: TRBJ2-7
DNA: TGTGCCAGCAGTTTGAGCGGGAATTGGCACGAGCAGTACTTC
CDR3: CASSLSGNWHEQYF

V: TRBV6-6
size: NA
D: TRBD1
J: TRBJ1-1
DNA: TGTGCCAGCAGTACCCGGACAGGGAGGACTGAAGCTTTCTTT
CDR3: CASSTRTGRTEAFF

V: TRBV19
size: NA
D: NA
J: TRBJ1-3
DNA: TGTGCCAGTAGTATAGAGGCCGCCAGAAACACCATATATTTT
CDR3: CASSIEAARNTIYF

V: TRBV6-5
size: NA
D: NA
J: TRBJ1-1
DNA: TGTGCCAGCAGTTACCCAGGGTCAGGAGCTTTCTTT
CDR3: CASSYPGSGAFF

V: TRBV4-2
size: NA
D: NA
J: TRBJ2-7
DNA: TGTGCCAGCAGCCACCCTGAGGCCCTCCGCCCCGGGGAGCAGTACTTC
CDR3: CASSHPEALRPGEQYF

V: TRBV2
size: NA
D: NA
J: TRBJ1-4
DNA: TGTGCCAGCATGGTAGGGTTCGGACAAGAAAAACTGTTTTTT
CDR3: CASMVGFGQEKLFF

V: TRBV18
size: NA
D: NA
J: TRBJ1-1
DNA: TGTGCCAGCTCACCTGGACAAAAGAAGGCTGAAGCTTTCTTT
CDR3: CASSPGQKKAEAFF

V: TRBV7-8
size: NA
D: TRBD1
J: TRBJ1-5
DNA: TGTGCCAGCAGCCCACAGGGGGCGAGAGCAGGTCAGCCCCAGCATTTT
CDR3: CASSPQGARAGQPQHF

V: TRBV28
size: NA
D: TRBD1
J: TRBJ2-6
DNA: TGTGCCAGCATGACCGAACAGGGGAAATACTCTGGGGCCAACGTCCTGACTTTC
CDR3: CASMTEQGKYSGANVLTF

V: TRBV7-2
size: NA
D: NA
J: TRBJ1-2
DNA: TGTGCCAGCAGCTTAAGGAGCTATGGCTACACCTTC
CDR3: CASSLRSYGYTF

V: TRBV4-1
size: NA
D: NA
J: TRBJ2-2
DNA: TGCGCCAGTGGACTAACACGTCCCGGGGAGCTGTTTTTT
CDR3: CASGLTRPGELFF

V: TRBV6-4
size: NA
D: NA
J: TRBJ1-5
DNA: TGTGCCAGCACCTACAGGTGGTATCAGCCCCAGCATTTT
CDR3: CASTYRWYQPQHF

V: TRBV21-1
size: NA
D: NA
J: TRBJ1-4
DNA: TGTGCCGGGCCAACTAATGAAAAACTGTTTTTT
CDR3: CAGPTNEKLFF

V: TRBV28
size: NA
D: TRBD2
J: TRBJ2-5
DNA: TGTGCCAGCAGTTTAGGGAGGGGTCGGCAAGAGACCCAGTACTTC
CDR3: CASSLGRGRQETQYF

V: TRBV5-5
size: NA
D: NA
J: TRBJ1-6
DNA: TGTGCCAGCAGCTTGGCAGGGAATGGAAATTCACCCCTCCACTTT
CDR3: CASSLAGNGNSPLHF

V: TRBV6-5
size: NA
D: NA
J: TRBJ2-2
DNA: TGTGCCAGCAGTCTTTGGCCCGGGGAGCTGTTTTTT
CDR3: CASSLWPGELFF

V: TRBV5-4
size: NA
D: NA
J: TRBJ1-2
DNA: TGTGCCAGCAGCTGGGCGGGGTTCTACACCTTC
CDR3: CASSWAGFYTF

V: TRBV6-4
size: NA
D: NA
J: TRBJ2-3
DNA: TGTGCCAGCAGCGACCAGGGAGGCAATACGCAGTATTTT
CDR3: CASSDQGGNTQYF

V: TRBV19
size: NA
D: NA
J: TRBJ2-7
DNA: TGTGCCAGTAGTATGCGGCTAGCTGAGAGCTACGAGCAGTACTTC
CDR3: CASSMRLAESYEQYF